This T cell receptor beta chain was observed in a study of blood T cell repertoires in COVID-19. Study summary: The United States, Italy and Spain provided the acute and convalescent COVID-19 samples. T cells, B-cell-depleted T cells, or PBMCs supplied cDNA or gDNA.

In the authors' workflow: Amplification of reference gene primers provided the estimated nucleated cell counts. The assay was immunoSEQ multiplex PCR, and TCRdb's table has in-frame clones only and misses some. The V and J calls and the clone size are those of that table, but D and trimming were determined from the DNA. This sample has about 250,000 clones, with 89% found just once. Trimming left V 3 bases short and J 2 bases short, with 8 bases between. The CDR3 runs to 13 residues. CDR1 is SQVTM, CDR2 ANQGSEA, per germline. This chain joins TRBV29-1 and TRBJ1-3, with no clear D. The TCR was taken from a woman aged 40 to 55 who had recovered from COVID-19. What was sequenced was peripheral blood. The CDR3 loop is CSVDSGTGNTIYF. In nucleotides, the CDR3 is TGCAGCGTTGATTCGGGGACTGGAAACACCATATATTTT.